The rows below give T cell receptor beta chains drawn from one sample of a study of blood T cell repertoires in COVID-19. TCRdb keeps only in-frame clones here, not all; method: immunoSEQ multiplex PCR. The table has some 20,000 clones, 90% seen once. The specimen sequenced was peripheral blood. These receptors came from a man in his 70s with acute or convalescent COVID-19. The CDR3 runs from the conserved cysteine through the conserved F or W. Fields, in order: clone size, V gene, J gene, D gene, CDR3 DNA, CDR3 protein. The D gene is left open where the match is weak. Only part of the rows carry a size: once, few, many, or a class if the clone is expanded.

abundance: NA
v_gene: TRBV3-1/TRBV3-2
j_gene: TRBJ2-2
d_gene: NA
CDR3nt: TGTGCCAGCAGCCTTGCTTTTCTCCTTACAGGGACCGGGGAGCTGTTTTTT
CDR3aa: CASSLAFLLTGTGELFF

abundance: NA
v_gene: TRBV24-1
j_gene: TRBJ2-1
d_gene: NA
CDR3nt: TGTGCCACCAGTGATTTCAGGGGCTCTAGCTCCTACAATGAGCAGTTCTTC
CDR3aa: CATSDFRGSSSYNEQFF

abundance: NA
v_gene: TRBV10-3
j_gene: TRBJ1-2
d_gene: NA
CDR3nt: TGTGCCATGTGGGAGACAGGAGAATATGGCTACACCTTC
CDR3aa: CAMWETGEYGYTF

abundance: NA
v_gene: TRBV7-9
j_gene: TRBJ1-1
d_gene: TRBD1
CDR3nt: TGTGCCAGCAGTGGTCTGCAGGGGGCCGGGGGCACTGAAGCTTTCTTT
CDR3aa: CASSGLQGAGGTEAFF

abundance: NA
v_gene: TRBV30
j_gene: TRBJ1-1
d_gene: NA
CDR3nt: TGTGCCTGGAATAAACAGCGGGAAGCTTTCTTT
CDR3aa: CAWNKQREAFF

abundance: once
v_gene: TRBV6-5
j_gene: TRBJ1-6
d_gene: NA
CDR3nt: TGTGCCAGCACCAAAAACTCCTATAATTCACCCCTCCACTTT
CDR3aa: CASTKNSYNSPLHF

abundance: NA
v_gene: TRBV6-2/TRBV6-3
j_gene: TRBJ1-1
d_gene: TRBD1
CDR3nt: TGTGCCAGCAGTGGTCACCGGGACAGGGAGAATGAAGCTTTCTTT
CDR3aa: CASSGHRDRENEAFF

abundance: NA
v_gene: TRBV5-1
j_gene: TRBJ2-5
d_gene: TRBD1
CDR3nt: TGCGCCAGCAGCTTACAGGGGGCGGGTCGCCAAGAGACCCAGTACTTC
CDR3aa: CASSLQGAGRQETQYF

abundance: NA
v_gene: TRBV7-2
j_gene: TRBJ1-6
d_gene: TRBD1
CDR3nt: TGTGCCAGCAGCTTAGCCAGCCTTCGACAGGGGAGCTCACCCCTCCACTTT
CDR3aa: CASSLASLRQGSSPLHF

abundance: NA
v_gene: TRBV18
j_gene: TRBJ2-3
d_gene: TRBD2
CDR3nt: TGTGCCAGCTCACCCTATAGCGGGAGTAGCACAGATACGCAGTATTTT
CDR3aa: CASSPYSGSSTDTQYF

abundance: NA
v_gene: TRBV5-1
j_gene: TRBJ1-1
d_gene: TRBD1
CDR3nt: TGCGCCAGCGGCACAGGGGCGGGGTTCACTGAAGCTTTCTTT
CDR3aa: CASGTGAGFTEAFF

abundance: NA
v_gene: TRBV4-3
j_gene: TRBJ1-5
d_gene: NA
CDR3nt: TGCGCCAGCAGCCAAGATTTTGCACTTTCTCAGCCCCAGCATTTT
CDR3aa: CASSQDFALSQPQHF

abundance: NA
v_gene: TRBV5-4
j_gene: TRBJ1-1
d_gene: NA
CDR3nt: TGTGCCAGCAGCTTGGAAAGGAGAACTGAAGCTTTCTTT
CDR3aa: CASSLERRTEAFF

abundance: NA
v_gene: TRBV3-1/TRBV3-2
j_gene: TRBJ1-3
d_gene: NA
CDR3nt: TGTGCCAGCAGCCCCGGGATGATAAACACCATATATTTT
CDR3aa: CASSPGMINTIYF

abundance: NA
v_gene: TRBV9
j_gene: TRBJ1-2
d_gene: TRBD1
CDR3nt: TGTGCCAGCAGCGCGCAGGACCTTGGGACAGGGCGCAGGACCTTC
CDR3aa: CASSAQDLGTGRRTF

abundance: NA
v_gene: TRBV28
j_gene: TRBJ1-1
d_gene: TRBD1
CDR3nt: TGTGCCAGCAGTGCTGGGACAGGGCTCACTGAAGCTTTCTTT
CDR3aa: CASSAGTGLTEAFF

abundance: once
v_gene: TRBV5-1
j_gene: TRBJ1-4
d_gene: TRBD1
CDR3nt: TGCGCCAGCAGCCTTGGACAGGACCAATCTAAAAAACTGTTTTTT
CDR3aa: CASSLGQDQSKKLFF

abundance: NA
v_gene: TRBV6-5
j_gene: TRBJ1-6
d_gene: NA
CDR3nt: TGTGCCAGCAGTCCCGGGGGGGTAGGGTCACCCCTCCACTTT
CDR3aa: CASSPGGVGSPLHF

abundance: NA
v_gene: TRBV28
j_gene: TRBJ2-1
d_gene: TRBD1
CDR3nt: TGTGCCAGCAACGACAGGGGGCTGGTGAATGAGCAGTTCTTC
CDR3aa: CASNDRGLVNEQFF

abundance: NA
v_gene: TRBV27
j_gene: TRBJ1-5
d_gene: NA
CDR3nt: TGTGCCAGCAGAGGGGGAGGGAGCAATCAGCCCCAGCATTTT
CDR3aa: CASRGGGSNQPQHF

abundance: NA
v_gene: TRBV5-8
j_gene: TRBJ1-5
d_gene: NA
CDR3nt: TGTGCCAGCAGCTTGGCCGGGGAAGTGCCCCAGCATTTT
CDR3aa: CASSLAGEVPQHF

abundance: once
v_gene: TRBV7-8
j_gene: TRBJ2-7
d_gene: NA
CDR3nt: TGTGCCAGCAGCGCCATGGACTCCACCTACGAGCAGTACTTC
CDR3aa: CASSAMDSTYEQYF

abundance: NA
v_gene: TRBV7-2
j_gene: TRBJ2-3
d_gene: TRBD2
CDR3nt: TGTGCCAGCAGCTTTGTTAGCGGGGTCAGCACAGATACGCAGTATTTT
CDR3aa: CASSFVSGVSTDTQYF

abundance: few
v_gene: TRBV28
j_gene: TRBJ1-4
d_gene: TRBD1
CDR3nt: TGTGCCAGCAGTTTAGGGACAGAAAATGAAAAACTGTTTTTT
CDR3aa: CASSLGTENEKLFF

abundance: NA
v_gene: TRBV7-8
j_gene: TRBJ1-6
d_gene: NA
CDR3nt: TGTGCCAGCAGCTTAAGGGAGGGAAAGGATTCACCCCTCCACTTT
CDR3aa: CASSLREGKDSPLHF

abundance: NA
v_gene: TRBV2
j_gene: TRBJ1-1
d_gene: NA
CDR3nt: TGTGCCAGCAACCTGGACAGAGGTGAAGCTTTCTTT
CDR3aa: CASNLDRGEAFF

abundance: NA
v_gene: TRBV10-2
j_gene: TRBJ2-1
d_gene: TRBD2
CDR3nt: TGCGCCAGCAGTGATTTCAGGACTAGCGGGAGGGCCAATGAGCAGTTCTTC
CDR3aa: CASSDFRTSGRANEQFF

abundance: NA
v_gene: TRBV5-1
j_gene: TRBJ1-2
d_gene: TRBD1
CDR3nt: TGCGCCAGCAGCCCAGGACAGGGGGTTAGCTACACCTTC
CDR3aa: CASSPGQGVSYTF

abundance: NA
v_gene: TRBV24-1
j_gene: TRBJ2-2
d_gene: TRBD2
CDR3nt: TGTGCCACCAGTGACACGGGACTAGCTGCCGGGGAGCTGTTTTTT
CDR3aa: CATSDTGLAAGELFF

abundance: NA
v_gene: TRBV4-1
j_gene: TRBJ2-3
d_gene: TRBD1
CDR3nt: TGCGCCAGCAGCCAAGATTATCAGGGGGCCCCCACAGATACGCAGTATTTT
CDR3aa: CASSQDYQGAPTDTQYF

abundance: NA
v_gene: TRBV28
j_gene: TRBJ2-3
d_gene: TRBD2
CDR3nt: TGTGCCAGCAGTTCGGGACTAGCGGGCCCGGATACGCAGTATTTT
CDR3aa: CASSSGLAGPDTQYF

abundance: NA
v_gene: TRBV7-8
j_gene: TRBJ2-5
d_gene: TRBD2
CDR3nt: TGTGCCAGCAGCTTATTTAGCGGGAAAGAGACCCAGTACTTC
CDR3aa: CASSLFSGKETQYF

abundance: NA
v_gene: TRBV13
j_gene: TRBJ2-3
d_gene: TRBD1
CDR3nt: TGTGCCAGCAGCAAGGACAGGGGGCCTATTGGAGATACGCAGTATTTT
CDR3aa: CASSKDRGPIGDTQYF

abundance: NA
v_gene: TRBV24-1
j_gene: TRBJ2-2
d_gene: NA
CDR3nt: TGTGCCACCAGTGGACAGGACCACACCGGGGAGCTGTTTTTT
CDR3aa: CATSGQDHTGELFF

abundance: NA
v_gene: TRBV3-1/TRBV3-2
j_gene: TRBJ2-1
d_gene: TRBD2
CDR3nt: TGTGCCAGCAGCCAGACGGGACTAGCGAAAGGGAATGAGCAGTTCTTC
CDR3aa: CASSQTGLAKGNEQFF

abundance: once
v_gene: TRBV19
j_gene: TRBJ1-3
d_gene: NA
CDR3nt: TGTGCCAGTAGTATCCGGTTCAACGGAAACACCATATATTTT
CDR3aa: CASSIRFNGNTIYF

abundance: NA
v_gene: TRBV6-2/TRBV6-3
j_gene: TRBJ2-6
d_gene: NA
CDR3nt: TGTGCCAGCAGTTACGCAGGTACTGGGGCCAACGTCCTGACTTTC
CDR3aa: CASSYAGTGANVLTF

abundance: NA
v_gene: TRBV7-2
j_gene: TRBJ2-1
d_gene: NA
CDR3nt: TGTGCCAGCAGCCGGGGGACAGCGACGTACAATGAGCAGTTCTTC
CDR3aa: CASSRGTATYNEQFF

abundance: NA
v_gene: TRBV2
j_gene: TRBJ1-5
d_gene: TRBD1
CDR3nt: TGTGCCTCGACAGGGGCGAGGCAGCCCCAGCATTTT
CDR3aa: CASTGARQPQHF

abundance: NA
v_gene: TRBV19
j_gene: TRBJ1-6
d_gene: NA
CDR3nt: TGTGCCAGCCGTCCCCGGACAGCTTTTTCACCCCTCCACTTT
CDR3aa: CASRPRTAFSPLHF

abundance: NA
v_gene: TRBV19
j_gene: TRBJ2-7
d_gene: TRBD1
CDR3nt: TGTGCCAGTAGTACAACGACAGGGTACGAGCAGTACTTC
CDR3aa: CASSTTTGYEQYF

abundance: NA
v_gene: TRBV15
j_gene: TRBJ2-1
d_gene: TRBD2
CDR3nt: TGTGCCACCAGCAGTGAGCGGGGGGGTCACAATGAGCAGTTCTTC
CDR3aa: CATSSERGGHNEQFF

abundance: NA
v_gene: TRBV11-2
j_gene: TRBJ2-7
d_gene: TRBD2
CDR3nt: TGTGCCAGCAGCTTAGATAGCGGGGGCTTCCCCTACGAGCAGTACTTC
CDR3aa: CASSLDSGGFPYEQYF

abundance: NA
v_gene: TRBV5-4
j_gene: TRBJ2-7
d_gene: TRBD1
CDR3nt: TGTGCCAGCAGCTCTTCAGGGGGCTGGGAGCAGTACTTC
CDR3aa: CASSSSGGWEQYF

abundance: NA
v_gene: TRBV7-6
j_gene: TRBJ2-3
d_gene: TRBD2
CDR3nt: TGTGCCAGCAGCTACGGACTAGCGGGAAACGTGGGCACAGATACGCAGTATTTT
CDR3aa: CASSYGLAGNVGTDTQYF

abundance: once
v_gene: TRBV5-8
j_gene: TRBJ2-6
d_gene: NA
CDR3nt: TGTGCCAGCAGCTTACAGGGTAGCCTCTCTGGGGCCAACGTCCTGACTTTC
CDR3aa: CASSLQGSLSGANVLTF

abundance: few
v_gene: TRBV5-1
j_gene: TRBJ1-4
d_gene: NA
CDR3nt: TGCGCCAGCAGCCTAGGGGGGGTTGATGAAAAACTGTTTTTT
CDR3aa: CASSLGGVDEKLFF

abundance: once
v_gene: TRBV10-3
j_gene: TRBJ2-3
d_gene: TRBD2
CDR3nt: TGTGCCATCAGTGAGTCGCGGGGGAAAAGCACAGATACGCAGTATTTT
CDR3aa: CAISESRGKSTDTQYF

abundance: NA
v_gene: TRBV5-8
j_gene: TRBJ2-3
d_gene: NA
CDR3nt: TGTGCCAGCAGCCCATCTTTTTCCGGGTCTAGCACAGATACGCAGTATTTT
CDR3aa: CASSPSFSGSSTDTQYF

abundance: once
v_gene: TRBV4-1
j_gene: TRBJ1-6
d_gene: TRBD1
CDR3nt: TGCGCCAGCAGCCAACTGACAGGGGACTATAATTCACCCCTCCACTTT
CDR3aa: CASSQLTGDYNSPLHF

abundance: NA
v_gene: TRBV10-3
j_gene: TRBJ1-5
d_gene: TRBD1
CDR3nt: TGTGCCATCAGTGGGACGGGACAGGGCGGTCAGCCCCAGCATTTT
CDR3aa: CAISGTGQGGQPQHF

abundance: NA
v_gene: TRBV12-2
j_gene: TRBJ1-5
d_gene: NA
CDR3nt: TGTGCAAGTCGCCCTTGCGGGAAGCGGGATCAGCCCCAGCATTTT
CDR3aa: CASRPCGKRDQPQHF